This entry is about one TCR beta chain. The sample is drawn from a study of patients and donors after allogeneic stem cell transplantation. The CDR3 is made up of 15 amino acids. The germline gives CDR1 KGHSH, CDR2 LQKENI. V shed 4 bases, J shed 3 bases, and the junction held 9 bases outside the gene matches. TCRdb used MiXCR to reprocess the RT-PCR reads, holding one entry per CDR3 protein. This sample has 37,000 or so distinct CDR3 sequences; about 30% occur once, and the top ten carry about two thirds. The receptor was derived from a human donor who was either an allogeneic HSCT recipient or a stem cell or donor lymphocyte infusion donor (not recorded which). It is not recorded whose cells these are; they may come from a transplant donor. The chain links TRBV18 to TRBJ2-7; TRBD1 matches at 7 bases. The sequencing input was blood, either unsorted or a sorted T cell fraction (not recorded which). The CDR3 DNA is TGTGCCAGCTCACAGATGGACAGGCCCAGCTACGAGCAGTACTTC. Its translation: CASSQMDRPSYEQYF. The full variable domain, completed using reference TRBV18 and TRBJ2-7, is NAGVMQNPRHLVRRRGQEARLRCSPMKGHSHVYWYRQLPEEGLKFMVYLQKENIIDESGMPKERFSAEFPKEGPSILRIQQVVRGDSAAYFCASSQMDRPSYEQYFGPGTRLTVT.